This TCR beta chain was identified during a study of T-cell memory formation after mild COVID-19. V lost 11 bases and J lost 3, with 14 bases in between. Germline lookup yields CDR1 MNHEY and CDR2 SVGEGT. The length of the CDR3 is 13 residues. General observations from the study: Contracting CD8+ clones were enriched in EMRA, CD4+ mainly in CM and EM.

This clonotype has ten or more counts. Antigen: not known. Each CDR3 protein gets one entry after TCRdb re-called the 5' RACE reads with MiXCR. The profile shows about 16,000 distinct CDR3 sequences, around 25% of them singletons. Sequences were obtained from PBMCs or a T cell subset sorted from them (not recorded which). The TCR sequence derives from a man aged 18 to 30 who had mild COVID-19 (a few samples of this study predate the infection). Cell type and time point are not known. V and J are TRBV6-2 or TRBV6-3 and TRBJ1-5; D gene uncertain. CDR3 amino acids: CASVGRNNQPQHF. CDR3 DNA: TGTGCCTCGGTCGGGAGGAACAATCAGCCCCAGCATTTT.